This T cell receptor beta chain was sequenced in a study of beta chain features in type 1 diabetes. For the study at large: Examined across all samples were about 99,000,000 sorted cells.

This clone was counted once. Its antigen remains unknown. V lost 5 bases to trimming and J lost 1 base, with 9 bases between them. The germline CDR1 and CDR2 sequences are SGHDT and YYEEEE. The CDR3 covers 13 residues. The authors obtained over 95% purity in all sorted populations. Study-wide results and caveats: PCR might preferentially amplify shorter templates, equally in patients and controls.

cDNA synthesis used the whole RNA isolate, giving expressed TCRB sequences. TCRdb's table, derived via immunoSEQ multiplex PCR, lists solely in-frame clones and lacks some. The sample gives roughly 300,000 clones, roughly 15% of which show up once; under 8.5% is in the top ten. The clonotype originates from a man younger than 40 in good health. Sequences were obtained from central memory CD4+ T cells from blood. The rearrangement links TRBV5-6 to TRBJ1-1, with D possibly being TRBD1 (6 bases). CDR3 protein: CASSQGRNTEAFF. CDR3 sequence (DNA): TGTGCCAGCAGTCAGGGGCGGAACACTGAAGCTTTCTTT.